A selection of T cell receptor beta chains follows, all from one sample in a study of Ad26.COV2.S vaccination and SARS-CoV-2 variants. Assay used: immunoSEQ multiplex PCR; TCRdb lists only in-frame clones, some missing. The sample yields approximately 400,000 clones, about 83% seen once. Sample: peripheral blood, taken in a trial of Ad26.COV2.S vaccine versus placebo. Receptors originate from a person between 18 and 59 years old who received the Ad26.COV2.S COVID-19 vaccine or a placebo. CDR3s include the opening cysteine and the closing phenylalanine or tryptophan. Each record gives: V gene, clone size, J gene, D gene, CDR3 protein, CDR3 DNA. D genes are given only for firm matches. Part of the rows lack a size; the others show once, few, many or a class for expanded clones.

V gene: TRBV3-1/TRBV3-2
clone size: -
J gene: TRBJ2-2
D gene: -
CDR3 protein: CASTYAGELFF
CDR3 DNA: TGTGCCAGCACTTACGCCGGGGAGCTGTTTTTT

V gene: TRBV18
clone size: -
J gene: TRBJ2-2
D gene: -
CDR3 protein: CASSLLGVGDTGELFF
CDR3 DNA: TGTGCCAGCTCATTATTAGGCGTAGGAGACACCGGGGAGCTGTTTTTT

V gene: TRBV6-5
clone size: -
J gene: TRBJ1-1
D gene: TRBD1
CDR3 protein: CASTEGQETFF
CDR3 DNA: TGTGCCAGCACCGAGGGACAGGAAACTTTCTTT

V gene: TRBV6-5
clone size: few
J gene: TRBJ1-5
D gene: TRBD1
CDR3 protein: CASSYFRGRGQPQHF
CDR3 DNA: TGTGCCAGCAGTTACTTCAGGGGGCGCGGACAGCCCCAGCATTTT

V gene: TRBV3-1/TRBV3-2
clone size: -
J gene: TRBJ2-1
D gene: TRBD2
CDR3 protein: CASSRGLGQFF
CDR3 DNA: TGTGCCAGCAGCCGCGGACTAGGGCAGTTCTTC

V gene: TRBV6-5
clone size: once
J gene: TRBJ2-2
D gene: TRBD1
CDR3 protein: CASSFTGGRAGELFF
CDR3 DNA: TGTGCCAGCAGTTTTACAGGGGGACGAGCCGGGGAGCTGTTTTTT

V gene: TRBV18
clone size: -
J gene: TRBJ2-2
D gene: -
CDR3 protein: CASSGRYTGELFF
CDR3 DNA: TGTGCCAGCTCAGGGCGGTACACCGGGGAGCTGTTTTTT

V gene: TRBV10-3
clone size: few
J gene: TRBJ2-1
D gene: -
CDR3 protein: CAISEASGFNNEQFF
CDR3 DNA: TGTGCCATCAGTGAAGCGAGCGGGTTCAACAATGAGCAGTTCTTC

V gene: TRBV30
clone size: few
J gene: TRBJ1-4
D gene: -
CDR3 protein: CAWSTGRAGDEKLFF
CDR3 DNA: TGTGCCTGGAGTACGGGGCGGGCCGGGGATGAAAAACTGTTTTTT

V gene: TRBV15
clone size: -
J gene: TRBJ1-5
D gene: TRBD1
CDR3 protein: CATSSGTAYSNQPQHF
CDR3 DNA: TGTGCCACCAGCAGTGGGACAGCGTATAGCAATCAGCCCCAGCATTTT

V gene: TRBV4-1
clone size: -
J gene: TRBJ1-4
D gene: -
CDR3 protein: CASSQDLVRRWEKLFF
CDR3 DNA: TGCGCCAGCAGCCAAGACTTGGTCCGGCGGTGGGAAAAACTGTTTTTT

V gene: TRBV5-6
clone size: -
J gene: TRBJ1-6
D gene: TRBD1
CDR3 protein: CASSFGTDNSPLHF
CDR3 DNA: TGTGCCAGCAGCTTTGGGACAGATAATTCACCCCTCCACTTT

V gene: TRBV2
clone size: -
J gene: TRBJ2-5
D gene: -
CDR3 protein: CASRYTPGPLGETQYF
CDR3 DNA: TGTGCCAGCAGGTATACTCCGGGGCCGTTGGGGGAGACCCAGTACTTC

V gene: TRBV19
clone size: -
J gene: TRBJ2-1
D gene: -
CDR3 protein: CASSMPPYLEYNEQFF
CDR3 DNA: TGTGCCAGTAGTATGCCCCCATATCTGGAGTACAATGAGCAGTTCTTC

V gene: TRBV18
clone size: -
J gene: TRBJ1-2
D gene: -
CDR3 protein: CASSLLTHGSYGYTF
CDR3 DNA: TGTGCCAGCTCACTTCTCACACATGGCAGCTATGGCTACACCTTC

V gene: TRBV5-1
clone size: -
J gene: TRBJ1-6
D gene: -
CDR3 protein: CASSLGARDNSPLHF
CDR3 DNA: TGCGCCAGCAGCTTGGGAGCGAGGGATAATTCACCCCTCCACTTT

V gene: TRBV18
clone size: -
J gene: TRBJ2-7
D gene: -
CDR3 protein: CASSPIGGPYEQYF
CDR3 DNA: TGTGCCAGCTCCCCCATAGGGGGACCCTACGAGCAGTACTTC

V gene: TRBV5-1
clone size: -
J gene: TRBJ2-3
D gene: -
CDR3 protein: CASSLGQKTDTQYF
CDR3 DNA: TGCGCCAGCAGCTTGGGACAGAAGACAGATACGCAGTATTTT

V gene: TRBV19
clone size: -
J gene: TRBJ2-5
D gene: TRBD1
CDR3 protein: CASMETGAAGWETQYF
CDR3 DNA: TGTGCCAGTATGGAGACAGGGGCAGCTGGGTGGGAGACCCAGTACTTC

V gene: TRBV5-1
clone size: few
J gene: TRBJ1-6
D gene: TRBD1
CDR3 protein: CASSLEGQYNSPLHF
CDR3 DNA: TGCGCCAGCAGCTTGGAGGGACAGTATAATTCACCCCTCCACTTT

V gene: TRBV7-3
clone size: -
J gene: TRBJ2-1
D gene: -
CDR3 protein: CASSGGTNNEQFF
CDR3 DNA: TGTGCCAGCAGCGGCGGAACAAACAATGAGCAGTTCTTC

V gene: TRBV11-2
clone size: once
J gene: TRBJ2-7
D gene: -
CDR3 protein: CASSLGRDYEQYF
CDR3 DNA: TGTGCCAGCAGCTTGGGCAGGGACTACGAGCAGTACTTC

V gene: TRBV12-1
clone size: -
J gene: TRBJ1-5
D gene: -
CDR3 protein: CASSSNKDLGQPQHF
CDR3 DNA: TGTGCCAGCAGCTCGAATAAGGACCTAGGTCAGCCCCAGCATTTT

V gene: TRBV11-2
clone size: many
J gene: TRBJ1-5
D gene: -
CDR3 protein: CASSLDPRREGDLDQPQHF
CDR3 DNA: TGTGCCAGCAGCTTAGATCCTCGCAGGGAGGGCGATTTAGATCAGCCCCAGCATTTT

V gene: TRBV14
clone size: -
J gene: TRBJ2-1
D gene: TRBD2
CDR3 protein: CASSPLSSGEYNEQFF
CDR3 DNA: TGTGCCAGCAGCCCCCTCTCTAGCGGAGAGTACAATGAGCAGTTCTTC

V gene: TRBV19
clone size: -
J gene: TRBJ2-1
D gene: -
CDR3 protein: CATLAGPSYNEQFF
CDR3 DNA: TGTGCCACCTTAGCTGGACCCTCCTACAATGAGCAGTTCTTC

V gene: TRBV12-5
clone size: -
J gene: TRBJ2-1
D gene: -
CDR3 protein: CASGLGSRDNEQFF
CDR3 DNA: TGTGCTAGTGGGCTGGGATCTAGGGACAATGAGCAGTTCTTC

V gene: TRBV30
clone size: -
J gene: TRBJ2-3
D gene: -
CDR3 protein: CAWSPGTTDTQYF
CDR3 DNA: TGTGCCTGGAGTCCCGGGACCACAGATACGCAGTATTTT

V gene: TRBV5-1
clone size: -
J gene: TRBJ2-3
D gene: -
CDR3 protein: CASSLEGGDTQYF
CDR3 DNA: TGCGCCAGCAGCTTGGAGGGAGGAGATACGCAGTATTTT

V gene: TRBV10-2
clone size: -
J gene: TRBJ1-1
D gene: -
CDR3 protein: CASSEGALGEAFF
CDR3 DNA: TGCGCCAGCAGTGAGGGGGCTCTAGGAGAAGCTTTCTTT

V gene: TRBV18
clone size: few
J gene: TRBJ1-4
D gene: TRBD1
CDR3 protein: CASSLQGAGTNEKLFF
CDR3 DNA: TGTGCCAGCTCACTACAGGGGGCTGGTACTAATGAAAAACTGTTTTTT

V gene: TRBV6-5
clone size: -
J gene: TRBJ1-6
D gene: TRBD1
CDR3 protein: CASSYSDRGGSPLHF
CDR3 DNA: TGTGCCAGCAGTTACTCCGACAGGGGAGGATCACCCCTCCACTTT

V gene: TRBV19
clone size: -
J gene: TRBJ1-2
D gene: -
CDR3 protein: CASSFTGTPGDYGYTF
CDR3 DNA: TGTGCCAGTAGTTTCACCGGGACCCCGGGAGACTATGGCTACACCTTC

V gene: TRBV6-2/TRBV6-3
clone size: -
J gene: TRBJ1-5
D gene: -
CDR3 protein: CASSPRGAPQPQHF
CDR3 DNA: TGTGCCAGCAGTCCACGGGGCGCCCCTCAGCCCCAGCATTTT

V gene: TRBV9
clone size: -
J gene: TRBJ2-7
D gene: -
CDR3 protein: CASSAGTANYEQYF
CDR3 DNA: TGTGCCAGCAGCGCCGGGACGGCGAACTACGAGCAGTACTTC

V gene: TRBV6-5
clone size: -
J gene: TRBJ1-5
D gene: TRBD1
CDR3 protein: CASGRQGNQPQHF
CDR3 DNA: TGTGCCAGCGGGCGACAGGGAAACCAGCCCCAGCATTTT

V gene: TRBV9
clone size: -
J gene: TRBJ1-5
D gene: -
CDR3 protein: CASSVEGGPQHF
CDR3 DNA: TGTGCCAGCAGCGTAGAGGGCGGGCCCCAGCATTTT

V gene: TRBV3-1/TRBV3-2
clone size: -
J gene: TRBJ1-2
D gene: TRBD1
CDR3 protein: CASSFRNRGGGYTF
CDR3 DNA: TGTGCCAGCAGCTTCAGGAACAGGGGTGGTGGCTACACCTTC

V gene: TRBV6-5
clone size: -
J gene: TRBJ2-7
D gene: TRBD2
CDR3 protein: CASSYGRGRAGGKQYF
CDR3 DNA: TGTGCCAGCAGTTACGGTCGCGGGAGGGCCGGTGGAAAGCAGTACTTC

V gene: TRBV7-9
clone size: -
J gene: TRBJ2-3
D gene: -
CDR3 protein: CASSLGTRGSDTQYF
CDR3 DNA: TGTGCCAGCAGCTTAGGGACTAGGGGGTCAGATACGCAGTATTTT

V gene: TRBV4-1
clone size: -
J gene: TRBJ1-1
D gene: TRBD1
CDR3 protein: CASSPIWTGRGVDTEAFF
CDR3 DNA: TGCGCCAGCAGCCCGATTTGGACAGGGCGTGGGGTCGACACTGAAGCTTTCTTT

V gene: TRBV10-3
clone size: few
J gene: TRBJ1-1
D gene: -
CDR3 protein: CAISAGHGGKNTEAFF
CDR3 DNA: TGTGCCATCAGTGCAGGTCATGGGGGTAAGAACACTGAAGCTTTCTTT

V gene: TRBV10-1
clone size: -
J gene: TRBJ2-3
D gene: TRBD2
CDR3 protein: CASSSGRADTQYF
CDR3 DNA: TGCGCCAGCTCTAGCGGGAGGGCAGATACGCAGTATTTT

V gene: TRBV2
clone size: -
J gene: TRBJ1-5
D gene: -
CDR3 protein: CASTATTGGNQPQHF
CDR3 DNA: TGTGCCAGCACTGCGACGACAGGAGGCAATCAGCCCCAGCATTTT

V gene: TRBV4-3
clone size: -
J gene: TRBJ1-2
D gene: TRBD1
CDR3 protein: CASSQIGTGGSGYTF
CDR3 DNA: TGCGCCAGCAGCCAAATCGGGACAGGGGGCAGCGGCTACACCTTC

V gene: TRBV5-1
clone size: -
J gene: TRBJ2-5
D gene: -
CDR3 protein: CASSLMPDGETQYF
CDR3 DNA: TGCGCCAGCAGCTTGATGCCGGATGGAGAGACCCAGTACTTC

V gene: TRBV13
clone size: -
J gene: TRBJ1-1
D gene: -
CDR3 protein: CASSLRIVGSAEAFF
CDR3 DNA: TGTGCCAGCAGCTTAAGAATCGTGGGCAGCGCTGAAGCTTTCTTT

V gene: TRBV3-1/TRBV3-2
clone size: -
J gene: TRBJ1-6
D gene: -
CDR3 protein: CASSPGGFYNSPLHF
CDR3 DNA: TGTGCCAGCAGCCCTGGAGGGTTCTATAATTCACCCCTCCACTTT